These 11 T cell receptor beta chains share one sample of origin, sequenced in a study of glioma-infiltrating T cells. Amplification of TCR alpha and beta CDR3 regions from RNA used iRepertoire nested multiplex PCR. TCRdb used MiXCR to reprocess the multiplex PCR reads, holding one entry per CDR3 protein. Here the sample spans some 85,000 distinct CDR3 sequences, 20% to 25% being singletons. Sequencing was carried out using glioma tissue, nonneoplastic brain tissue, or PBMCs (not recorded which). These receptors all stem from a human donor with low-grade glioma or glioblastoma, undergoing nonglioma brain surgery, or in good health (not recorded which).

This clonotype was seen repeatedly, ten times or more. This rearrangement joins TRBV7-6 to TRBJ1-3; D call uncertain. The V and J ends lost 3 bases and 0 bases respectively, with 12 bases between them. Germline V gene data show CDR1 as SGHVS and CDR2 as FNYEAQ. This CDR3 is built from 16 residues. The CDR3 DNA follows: TGTGCCAGCAGCTTGCGCTTCGATAGCTCTGGAAACACCATATATTTT. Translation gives CASSLRFDSSGNTIYF.

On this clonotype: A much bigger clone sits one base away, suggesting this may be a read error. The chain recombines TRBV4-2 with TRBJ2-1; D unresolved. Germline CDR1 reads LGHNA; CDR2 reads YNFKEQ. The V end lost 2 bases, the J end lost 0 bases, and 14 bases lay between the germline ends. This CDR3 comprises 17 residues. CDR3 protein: CASSQRRIEISYNEQFF. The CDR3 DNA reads TGTGCCAGCAGCCAAAGGCGGATAGAGATCTCCTACAATGAGCAGTTCTTC.

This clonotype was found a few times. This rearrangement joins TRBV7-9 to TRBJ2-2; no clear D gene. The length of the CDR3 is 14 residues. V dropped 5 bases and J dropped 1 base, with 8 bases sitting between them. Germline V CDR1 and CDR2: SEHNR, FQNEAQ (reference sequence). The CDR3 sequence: CASSRRQNTGELFF. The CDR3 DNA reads TGTGCCAGCAGCCGACGACAGAACACCGGGGAGCTGTTTTTT.

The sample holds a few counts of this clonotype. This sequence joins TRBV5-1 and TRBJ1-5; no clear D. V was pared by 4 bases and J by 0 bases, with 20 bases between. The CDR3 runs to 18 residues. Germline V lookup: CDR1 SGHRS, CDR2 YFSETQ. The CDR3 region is CASSPMPRGRYSNQPQHF. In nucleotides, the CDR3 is TGCGCCAGCAGCCCGATGCCCCGGGGTCGTTATAGCAATCAGCCCCAGCATTTT.

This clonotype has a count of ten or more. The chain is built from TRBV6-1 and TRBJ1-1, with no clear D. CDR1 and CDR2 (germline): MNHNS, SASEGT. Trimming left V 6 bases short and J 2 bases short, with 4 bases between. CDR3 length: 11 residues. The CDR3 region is CASSINTEAFF. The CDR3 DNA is TGTGCCAGCAGCATTAACACTGAAGCTTTCTTT.

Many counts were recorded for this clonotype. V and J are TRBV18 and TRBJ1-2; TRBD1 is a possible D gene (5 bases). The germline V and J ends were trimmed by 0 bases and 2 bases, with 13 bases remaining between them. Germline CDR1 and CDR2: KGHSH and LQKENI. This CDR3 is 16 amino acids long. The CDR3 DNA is TGTGCCAGCTCACCACCGGGAGGGGCTGTAAACTATGGCTACACCTTC. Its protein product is CASSPPGGAVNYGYTF.

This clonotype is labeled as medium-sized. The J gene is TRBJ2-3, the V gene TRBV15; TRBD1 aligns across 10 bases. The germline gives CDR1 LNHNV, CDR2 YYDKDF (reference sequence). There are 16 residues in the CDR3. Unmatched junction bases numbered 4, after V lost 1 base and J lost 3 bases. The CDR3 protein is CATSRVRTGGTDTQYF. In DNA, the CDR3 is TGTGCCACCAGCAGAGTCCGGACAGGGGGGACAGATACGCAGTATTTT.

CDR3 bases: TGTGCCAGCAGCAAGGGCAGGAGAGGTAACGAGCAGTACTTC. Translation: CASSKGRRGNEQYF. This sequence joins TRBV7-2 and TRBJ2-7, with D uncertain. This CDR3 has 14 residues. CDR1 and CDR2 (germline): SGHTA, FQGNSA. Between the trimmed V and J ends, which lost 5 bases and 5 bases, there was a span of 16 bases.

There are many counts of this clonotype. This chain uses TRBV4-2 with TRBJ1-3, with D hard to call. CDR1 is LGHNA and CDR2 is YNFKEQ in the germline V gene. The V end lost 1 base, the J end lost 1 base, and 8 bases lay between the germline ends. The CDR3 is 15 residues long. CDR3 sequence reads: CASSQGAGSGNTIYF. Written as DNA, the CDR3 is TGTGCCAGCAGCCAAGGGGCGGGATCTGGAAACACCATATATTTT.

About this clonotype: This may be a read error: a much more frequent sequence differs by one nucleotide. CDR3: CASSPTRTETQYF. The CDR3 coding sequence is TGTGCCAGCTCACCAACAAGGACAGAGACCCAGTACTTC. This rearrangement joins TRBV18 to TRBJ2-5; D is ambiguous. Germline CDR1 and CDR2: KGHSH and LQKENI. Trimming removed 2 bases from V and 4 bases from J, with 8 bases in between. The CDR3 covers 13 residues. Full variable domain (rest looked up from reference TRBV18 and TRBJ2-5): NAGVMQNPRHLVRRRGQEARLRCSPMKGHSHVYWYRQLPEEGLKFMVYLQKENIIDESGMPKERFSAEFPKEGPSILRIQQVVRGDSAAYFCASSPTRTETQYFGPGTRLLVL.

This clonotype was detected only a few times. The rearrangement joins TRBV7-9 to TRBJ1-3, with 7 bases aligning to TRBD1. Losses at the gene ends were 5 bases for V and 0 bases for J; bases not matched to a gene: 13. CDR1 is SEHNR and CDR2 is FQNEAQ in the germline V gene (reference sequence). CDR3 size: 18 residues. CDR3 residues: CASSGTTGATGSGNTIYF. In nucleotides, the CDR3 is TGTGCCAGCAGCGGCACTACAGGGGCCACGGGCTCTGGAAACACCATATATTTT.